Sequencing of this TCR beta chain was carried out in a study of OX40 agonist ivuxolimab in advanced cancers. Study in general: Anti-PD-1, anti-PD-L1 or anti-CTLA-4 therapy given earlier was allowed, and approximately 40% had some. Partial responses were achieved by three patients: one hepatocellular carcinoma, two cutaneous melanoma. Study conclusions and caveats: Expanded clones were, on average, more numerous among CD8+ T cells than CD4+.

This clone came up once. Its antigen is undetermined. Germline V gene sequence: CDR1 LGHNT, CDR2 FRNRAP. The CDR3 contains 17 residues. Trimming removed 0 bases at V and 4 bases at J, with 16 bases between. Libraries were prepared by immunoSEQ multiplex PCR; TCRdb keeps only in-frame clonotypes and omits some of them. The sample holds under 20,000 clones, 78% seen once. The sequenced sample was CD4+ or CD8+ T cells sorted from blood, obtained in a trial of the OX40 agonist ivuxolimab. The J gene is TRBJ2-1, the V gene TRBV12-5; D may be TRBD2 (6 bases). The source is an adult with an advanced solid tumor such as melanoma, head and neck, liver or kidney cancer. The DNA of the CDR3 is TGTGCTAGTGGTTTGGTACCGTCTGGCGGGATTTACAATGAGCAGTTCTTC. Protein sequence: CASGLVPSGGIYNEQFF.